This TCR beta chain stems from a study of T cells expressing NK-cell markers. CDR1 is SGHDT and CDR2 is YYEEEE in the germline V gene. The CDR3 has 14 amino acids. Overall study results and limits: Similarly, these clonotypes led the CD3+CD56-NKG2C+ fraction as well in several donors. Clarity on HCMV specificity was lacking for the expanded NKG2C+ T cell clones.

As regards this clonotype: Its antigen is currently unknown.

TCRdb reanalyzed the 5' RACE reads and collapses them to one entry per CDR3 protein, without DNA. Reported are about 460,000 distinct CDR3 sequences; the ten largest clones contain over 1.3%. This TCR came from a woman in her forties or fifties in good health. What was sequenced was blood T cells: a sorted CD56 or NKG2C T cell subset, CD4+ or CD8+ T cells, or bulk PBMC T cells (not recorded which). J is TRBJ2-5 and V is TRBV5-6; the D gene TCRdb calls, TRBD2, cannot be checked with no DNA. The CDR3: CASSPDLSGETQYF.